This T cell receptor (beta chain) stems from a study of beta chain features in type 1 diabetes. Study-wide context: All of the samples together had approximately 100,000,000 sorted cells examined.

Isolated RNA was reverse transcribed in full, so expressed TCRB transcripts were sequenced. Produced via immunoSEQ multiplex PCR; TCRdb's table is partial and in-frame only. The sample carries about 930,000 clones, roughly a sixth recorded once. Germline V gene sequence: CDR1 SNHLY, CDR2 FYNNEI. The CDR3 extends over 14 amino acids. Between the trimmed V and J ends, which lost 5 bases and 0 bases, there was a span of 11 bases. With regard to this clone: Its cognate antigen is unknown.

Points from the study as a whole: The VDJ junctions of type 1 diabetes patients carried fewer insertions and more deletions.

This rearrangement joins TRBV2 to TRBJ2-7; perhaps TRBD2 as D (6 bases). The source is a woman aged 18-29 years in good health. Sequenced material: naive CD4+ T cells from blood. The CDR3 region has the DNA TGTGCCAGCAGTCCGGGACTTTACTCCTACGAGCAGTACTTC. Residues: CASSPGLYSYEQYF.